The source of this TCR beta chain is a study of CD8+ T cells in alopecia areata. Study outcomes and limitations: Mice gave a clearer picture of TCR sharing than patients did, possibly for HLA-related reasons. While tofacitinib was given, many expanded lesional clones persisted in scalp and blood.

Extracted RNA was reverse transcribed into cDNA, the sequencing template. Data came from immunoSEQ multiplex PCR; TCRdb stores just in-frame clones and leaves some out. The sample consists of about 180,000 clones, 50% to 75% of them appearing once. Regarding treatment: oral pan-JAK inhibitor, 5-10 mg twice daily. In alopecia areata patients, both lesional scalp punch biopsies and peripheral blood were collected. Details on this clone: Its cognate antigen is unknown.

V lost 2 bases and J lost 5, with 12 bases in between. Germline V gene lookup returns CDR1 MNHNY and CDR2 SVGAGI (reference sequence). The CDR3 length is 14 residues. The source is a human donor with alopecia areata. The starting material was CD4+ T cells sorted from blood, obtained between weeks 55 and 65, from a patient treated with tofacitinib. This chain uses TRBV6-6 with TRBJ2-5; D tentatively reads TRBD1 or TRBD2 (5 bases each). The CDR3 coding sequence is TGTGCCAGCAGTTACGGGGGTAATAGGGAGACCCAGTACTTC. This codes for CASSYGGNRETQYF.